This T cell receptor beta chain emerged from a study of identical twins. Regarding the study as a whole: When twins shared out-of-frame alpha sequences, those sequences had excess low generation probability.

Between the trimmed V and J ends, which lost 0 bases and 5 bases, there was a span of 7 bases. Germline V gene sequence: CDR1 DFQATT, CDR2 SNEGSKA (reference sequence). This CDR3 has 13 amino acids. A word on this clonotype: The antigen remains unidentified.

One entry per CDR3 protein results from TCRdb running MiXCR on the 5' RACE reads. The sample contains about 690,000 distinct CDR3 sequences, roughly 20% of which appear only once. This sample was shared with a second study, whose subject was T cells expressing NK-cell markers.

Sequenced material: PBMCs. The chain employs TRBV20-1 and TRBJ2-2, with D tentatively TRBD1 (6 bases). This clonotype was obtained from a woman aged 18 to 35 in good health. The CDR3 sequence is CSAREGGTGELFF. In DNA form, the CDR3 reads TGCAGTGCTAGAGAAGGGGGAACCGGGGAGCTGTTTTTT.